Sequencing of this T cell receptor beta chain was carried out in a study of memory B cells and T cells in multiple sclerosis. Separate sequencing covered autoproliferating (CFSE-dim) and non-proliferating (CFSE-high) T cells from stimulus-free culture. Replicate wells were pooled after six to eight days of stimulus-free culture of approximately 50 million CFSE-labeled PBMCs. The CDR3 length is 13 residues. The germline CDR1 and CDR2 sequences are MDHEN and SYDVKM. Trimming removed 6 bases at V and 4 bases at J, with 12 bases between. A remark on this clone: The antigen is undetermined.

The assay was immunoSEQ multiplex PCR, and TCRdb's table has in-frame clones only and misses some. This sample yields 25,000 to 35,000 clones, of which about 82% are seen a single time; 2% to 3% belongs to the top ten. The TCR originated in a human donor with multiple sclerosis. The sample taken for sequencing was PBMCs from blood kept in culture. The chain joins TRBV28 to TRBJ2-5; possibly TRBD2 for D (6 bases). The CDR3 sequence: CASSYGRGETQYF. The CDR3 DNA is TGTGCCAGCAGCTACGGGAGAGGAGAGACCCAGTACTTC. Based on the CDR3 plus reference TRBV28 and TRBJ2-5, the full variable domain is DVKVTQSSRYLVKRTGEKVFLECVQDMDHENMFWYRQDPGLGLRLIYFSYDVKMKEKGDIPEGYSVSREKKERFSLILESASTNQTSMYLCASSYGRGETQYFGPGTRLLVL.